These 20 T cell receptor beta chains share one sample of origin, sequenced in a study of shared clonotypes between healthy human individuals. Clones were sequenced by immunoSEQ multiplex PCR, and TCRdb holds only the in-frame ones, with some missing. The table lists over a million clones, around 95% of them singletons. Input material: naive CD4+ T cells sorted from blood. As for subset: CD45RA+ positively selected. Source of these receptors: a man aged 25 to 40 in good health.

The V gene is TRBV27, the J gene TRBJ1-3; D is ambiguous. The V gene's germline CDR1 is MNHEY and CDR2 SMNVEV (reference sequence). This CDR3 is 12 amino acids long. The ends were cut back, 6 bases at V and 6 bases at J, with 9 bases in the middle. The CDR3: CASSKKENTIYF. CDR3 bases: TGTGCCAGCAGCAAAAAAGAAAACACCATATATTTT.

The V and J genes are TRBV9 and TRBJ1-2, with D uncertain. The germline V gene encodes CDR1 SGDLS and CDR2 YYNGEE. Trimming left V 0 bases short and J 6 bases short, with 15 bases between. The CDR3 covers 15 residues. In DNA form, the CDR3 reads TGTGCCAGCAGCGTAGGGGCTGGCCCCGCGAATGGCTACACCTTC. Translating gives CASSVGAGPANGYTF.

The CDR3 here is CASSLGIGGNYGYTF. CDR3 sequence (DNA): TGCGCCAGCAGCTTGGGAATAGGGGGCAACTATGGCTACACCTTC. This chain connects TRBV5-1 to TRBJ1-2, with 7 bases aligning to TRBD1. Germline V CDR1 and CDR2: SGHRS, YFSETQ. Trimming removed 0 bases from V and 2 bases from J; junction bases left unmatched: 4. There are 15 residues in the CDR3.

This chain joins TRBV15 and TRBJ2-5, with D perhaps matching TRBD1 or TRBD2 (5 bases each). This CDR3 has 16 residues. Germline V gene lookup returns CDR1 LNHNV and CDR2 YYDKDF (reference sequence). Trimming left V 8 bases short and J 5 bases short, with 24 bases between. CDR3 region: CATLPHGPGSLETQYF. In nucleotides, the CDR3 is TGTGCCACCCTCCCCCACGGCCCAGGGAGCCTTGAGACCCAGTACTTC.

This chain joins TRBV10-3 and TRBJ2-7; D gene unclear. The ends were cut back, 2 bases at V and 0 bases at J, with 5 bases in the middle. Germline CDR1 is ENHRY and CDR2 is SYGVKD. The CDR3 contains 13 residues. The CDR3 reads CAISEASSYEQYF. The CDR3 nucleotides read TGTGCCATCAGTGAGGCGAGCTCCTACGAGCAGTACTTC.

The rearrangement joins TRBV28 to TRBJ1-1; D not resolved. Between the trimmed V and J ends, which lost 3 bases and 1 base, there was a span of 27 bases. CDR1 is MDHEN and CDR2 is SYDVKM in the germline V gene. This CDR3 is 20 amino acids long. The CDR3 bases are TGTGCCAGCAGTTTCATTCGATCTCTGACGCCTCCCCTCGAGAACACTGAAGCTTTCTTT. Translated: CASSFIRSLTPPLENTEAFF.

The rearrangement joins TRBV14 to TRBJ2-5; no firm D call. The germline V gene encodes CDR1 SGHDN and CDR2 FVKESK. Trimming removed 4 bases from V and 2 bases from J, with 8 bases in between. CDR3 length: 13 amino acids. The CDR3 DNA reads as TGTGCCAGCAGCCCCAGGCTGCAAGAGACCCAGTACTTC. This translates into CASSPRLQETQYF. The full variable domain, with the rest looked up from reference TRBV14 and TRBJ2-5, is EAGVTQFPSHSVIEKGQTVTLRCDPISGHDNLYWYRRVMGKEIKFLLHFVKESKQDESGMPNNRFLAERTGGTYSTLKVQPAELEDSGVYFCASSPRLQETQYFGPGTRLLVL.

The rearrangement uses TRBV5-1 and TRBJ2-1; no clear D gene. The ends were cut back, 4 bases at V and 2 bases at J, with 13 bases in the middle. The CDR3 covers 15 residues. Germline V gene lookup returns CDR1 SGHRS and CDR2 YFSETQ. The CDR3 reads CASSLTLEPYNEQFF. In nucleotides, the CDR3 is TGCGCCAGCAGCCTGACACTCGAACCCTACAATGAGCAGTTCTTC. Drawing the rest from reference TRBV5-1 and TRBJ2-1, the complete variable domain is KAGVTQTPRYLIKTRGQQVTLSCSPISGHRSVSWYQQTPGQGLQFLFEYFSETQRNKGNFPGRFSGRQFSNSRSEMNVSTLELGDSALYLCASSLTLEPYNEQFFGPGTRLTVL.

The chain recombines TRBV19 with TRBJ1-3, with 7 bases lining up with TRBD1. CDR1 is LNHDA, CDR2 SQIVND, per germline (reference sequence). Trimming took 3 bases from V and 0 from J; bases not matched to a gene: 8. The CDR3 loop spans 17 amino acids. The CDR3 sequence: CASSIGRGPRSGNTIYF. CDR3 DNA: TGTGCCAGTAGTATTGGAAGGGGGCCTCGCTCTGGAAACACCATATATTTT.

The gene calls are TRBV28 and TRBJ1-1; maybe TRBD1 (6 bases). V dropped 7 bases and J dropped 6 bases, with 18 bases sitting between them. The CDR3 totals 14 residues. Germline CDR1 reads MDHEN; CDR2 reads SYDVKM. The CDR3 loop is CASNNGGTFSEAFF. DNA for the CDR3: TGTGCCAGCAATAATGGGGGGACATTCTCTGAAGCTTTCTTT.

This chain joins TRBV5-4 and TRBJ2-3, with D possibly matching TRBD1 (6 bases). This CDR3 is built from 16 residues. Germline CDR1 is SGHNT and CDR2 is YYREEE (reference sequence). V dropped 3 bases and J dropped 0 bases, with 14 bases sitting between them. In DNA form, the CDR3 reads TGTGCCAGCAGCTCCTGGCGCAGGGGAAGCACAGATACGCAGTATTTT. Its translation: CASSSWRRGSTDTQYF.

The rearrangement uses TRBV29-1 and TRBJ2-3; tentatively, D is TRBD1 (6 bases). V shed 2 bases and J shed 5 bases, with 17 bases lying between them. The CDR3 runs 15 residues. Germline V CDR1 and CDR2: SQVTM, ANQGSEA. The CDR3 nucleotides read TGCAGCGTTGAAAGGTTTGGACAGAGAAAAGATACGCAGTATTTT. Translation gives CSVERFGQRKDTQYF.

The table lists this clone with a count of one. This chain uses TRBV6-5 with TRBJ2-1; no definite D call. The CDR3 covers 14 residues. V was pared by 5 bases and J by 8 bases, with 16 bases between. Germline values: CDR1 MNHEY, CDR2 SVGAGI. The CDR3 bases are TGTGCCAGCAGTACGGGTCTAGGGCCCGATGAGCAGTTCTTC. Residues: CASSTGLGPDEQFF.

The V gene is TRBV15, the J gene TRBJ1-5; the D is unclear. Trimming left V 7 bases short and J 1 base short, with 5 bases between. This CDR3 is built from 12 residues. Germline lookup yields CDR1 LNHNV and CDR2 YYDKDF (reference sequence). CDR3 amino acids: CATTRSNQPQHF. CDR3 bases: TGTGCCACCACACGGAGCAATCAGCCCCAGCATTTT.

The chain combines TRBV7-9 with TRBJ2-7, with D tentatively TRBD1 (7 bases). With 2 bases removed from V and 0 bases from J, the gap between germline ends came to 20 bases. CDR1 SEHNR and CDR2 FQNEAQ come from the germline V gene (reference sequence). CDR3 size: 18 residues. The CDR3 sequence is CASSLRGAGGGLSYEQYF. CDR3 coding DNA: TGTGCCAGCAGCTTAAGGGGAGCAGGAGGGGGCCTCTCCTACGAGCAGTACTTC. Variable domain in full (rest from reference TRBV7-9 and TRBJ2-7): DTGVSQNPRHKITKRGQNVTFRCDPISEHNRLYWYRQTLGQGPEFLTYFQNEAQLEKSRLLSDRFSAERPKGSFSTLEIQRTEQGDSAMYLCASSLRGAGGGLSYEQYFGPGTRLTVT.

A word on this clone: The sample carries other DNA sequences with the same CDR3. The chain recombines TRBV4-3 with TRBJ1-1; maybe TRBD1 (6 bases). Germline CDR1 is LGHNA and CDR2 is YSLEER. The V and J ends lost 0 bases and 4 bases respectively, with 6 bases between them. The CDR3 spans 13 residues. CDR3 in DNA: TGCGCCAGCAGCCAAGACAGGGGCACTGAAGCTTTCTTT. Its translation: CASSQDRGTEAFF.

In its sample, this clone was seen once. This chain joins TRBV9 and TRBJ2-1; 11 bases match TRBD2. The CDR3 is 17 residues long. V lost 4 bases, J lost 7 bases, and 13 bases stayed unmatched. CDR1 is SGDLS, CDR2 YYNGEE, per germline. The CDR3 DNA reads TGTGCCAGCAGCTCGGTACTAGCGGGAGAGTTGGGGAATGAGCAGTTCTTC. As protein: CASSSVLAGELGNEQFF.

The genes are TRBV5-1 and TRBJ1-1; 10 positions agree with TRBD1. Germline V gene data show CDR1 as SGHRS and CDR2 as YFSETQ. The CDR3 has 13 amino acids. J was trimmed by 7 bases and V by 4 bases; bases with no gene match: 4. The DNA for the CDR3 is TGCGCCAGCAGCAAGGACAGGGGGTTTGAAGCTTTCTTT. It yields the protein CASSKDRGFEAFF. Filled out from reference TRBV5-1 and TRBJ1-1, the complete variable domain reads KAGVTQTPRYLIKTRGQQVTLSCSPISGHRSVSWYQQTPGQGLQFLFEYFSETQRNKGNFPGRFSGRQFSNSRSEMNVSTLELGDSALYLCASSKDRGFEAFFGQGTRLTVV.

The genes are TRBV6-5 and TRBJ2-3, with unresolved D. This CDR3 region has 11 residues. Germline V gene data show CDR1 as MNHEY and CDR2 as SVGAGI. Trimming pared 5 bases from V and 6 bases from J, leaving 6 bases between. The CDR3 spells CASSQADTQYF. The CDR3 DNA reads as TGTGCCAGCAGTCAGGCTGATACGCAGTATTTT.

The chain is built from TRBV5-1 and TRBJ2-1; D ambiguous. Trimming shortened V by 5 bases and J by 1 base, and 10 bases separated the two germline ends. Germline assignment: CDR1 SGHRS and CDR2 YFSETQ. The CDR3 is 14 amino acids. The CDR3 region has the DNA TGCGCCAGCAGTGGGGATGGATCCTACAATGAGCAGTTCTTC. Its translation is CASSGDGSYNEQFF.